The 4 T cell receptor beta chains presented below share a single source sample, sequenced in a study of T cells in Graves' hyperthyroidism and ophthalmopathy. Using RNA transcripts as the source, TCR beta CDR3 regions were amplified. The HTBI set primed first-round TCR CDR3 RT-PCR. Each CDR3 protein is one row after TCRdb ran MiXCR on the multiplex PCR reads. The profile shows a few hundred thousand distinct CDR3 sequences, approximately 14% of them singletons. Sequencing was performed on blood. These receptors all come from a woman in her thirties with Graves' ophthalmopathy.

To note about this clonotype: A much larger clone lies a single base off, so this may be a read error. This chain links TRBV12-3 or TRBV12-4 with TRBJ2-1; TRBD1 aligns across 7 bases. The length of the CDR3 is 17 residues. The chain's CDR3 is CGSTQGQVLEVFDEQFF. The CDR3 DNA sequence: TGTGGCAGCACCCAAGGACAGGTGCTTGAGGTTTTCGATGAGCAGTTCTTC.

This clonotype showed up many times. The chain links TRBV2 to TRBJ1-1, with a possible D match to TRBD1 (5 bases). CDR3 length: 13 amino acids. V lost 1 base and J lost 5, with 8 bases in between. Germline CDR1 reads SNHLY; CDR2 reads FYNNEI. The CDR3 is CASSEGQTTEAFF. As DNA, the CDR3 is TGTGCCAGCAGTGAAGGACAGACGACTGAAGCTTTCTTT.

This clonotype was counted ten times or more. The rearrangement uses TRBV30 and TRBJ2-5, with TRBD1 matching 7 bases. CDR1 and CDR2 from the germline V gene are GTSNPN and SVGIG (reference sequence). The CDR3 sequence is 13 residues long. J lost 2 bases, V lost 3 bases, and 3 bases had no gene match. The CDR3 coding sequence is TGTGCCTGGAGCCCGGGACAGCAAGAGACCCAGTACTTC. Protein: CAWSPGQQETQYF.

This clonotype was seen only once. A read error may explain this, as a much larger clone is one base away. This chain connects TRBV6-1 to TRBJ2-4, with a possible D match to TRBD2 (5 bases). Germline V gene lookup returns CDR1 MNHNS and CDR2 SASEGT. V lost 5 bases and J lost 4, with 12 bases in between. The CDR3 length is 14 residues. This chain's CDR3 is CASSLRADKNIQYF. The DNA of the CDR3 is TGTGCCAGCAGTCTGCGGGCAGATAAAAACATTCAGTACTTC.